The sequence of this TCR beta chain was determined in a study of blood T cell repertoires in COVID-19. CDR3 length: 13 amino acids. CDR1 is MDHEN and CDR2 is SYDVKM in the germline V gene. V was clipped by 3 bases and J by 5 bases, with 9 bases between them. Assay: immunoSEQ multiplex PCR; the TCRdb copy retains only in-frame clones and omits some. Of approximately 270,000 clones in the sample, approximately 86% are singletons; the top ten hold about 1.3%. V usage is TRBV28 and J usage is TRBJ2-3, with a tentative D call TRBD2 (5 bases). The specimen sequenced was peripheral blood. The receptor's source is a man older than 75 with acute or convalescent COVID-19. This CDR3 is CASSFGRVDTQYF. CDR3 in DNA: TGTGCCAGCAGTTTTGGGAGAGTAGATACGCAGTATTTT.